These 9 T cell receptor beta chains came from one sample sequenced in a study of blood T cells in healthy people across ages. A sample-barcoded 5' primer and a J-beta primer mix were used in a second PCR of roughly 6 to 11 cycles. A single record per CDR3 protein comes from TCRdb applying MiXCR to the 5' RACE reads. The profile covers around 1.5 million distinct CDR3 sequences, with about 43% appearing a single time and around 8% taken by the ten largest. The specimen sequenced was blood. The receptors here all came from a woman under 30 in good health.

A few counts support this clonotype. The V call is TRBV20-1, the J call TRBJ1-2, with D possibly matching TRBD1 (5 bases). CDR1 and CDR2 from the germline V gene are DFQATT and SNEGSKA (reference sequence). The CDR3 loop spans 14 amino acids. V lost 5 bases, J lost 4 bases, and 17 bases lay in between. CDR3 loop: CSARSEGLGYGYTF. CDR3 in DNA: TGCAGTGCTCGCTCTGAGGGGCTTGGCTATGGCTACACCTTC.

This clonotype was counted a few times. CDR3 loop: CASRDRVNGGDTQYF. CDR3 DNA: TGTGCCAGCAGAGACCGGGTTAATGGGGGAGATACGCAGTATTTT. V is TRBV6-1 and J is TRBJ2-3; the D call may be TRBD1 or TRBD2 (5 bases each). This CDR3 has 15 residues. Germline CDR1 reads MNHNS; CDR2 reads SASEGT. Trimming pared 6 bases from V and 5 bases from J, leaving 18 bases between.

J is TRBJ2-2 and V is TRBV10-3; the D is unclear. This CDR3 is built from 12 residues. Looked up from germline, CDR1 is ENHRY and CDR2 is SYGVKD. V was shortened by 10 bases and J by 4 bases, with 10 bases between the two germline ends. The CDR3 spells CATHYPTGELFF. The CDR3 bases are TGTGCCACCCACTACCCCACCGGGGAGCTGTTTTTT.

The chain couples TRBV7-9 to TRBJ2-1; TRBD2 matches at 9 bases. CDR1 and CDR2 (germline): SEHNR, FQNEAQ (reference sequence). Trimming cost V 6 bases and J 10 bases; bases outside gene matches: 13. This CDR3 has 15 residues. The chain's CDR3 is CASREREAELGEQFF. The CDR3 region has the DNA TGTGCCAGCAGAGAGCGGGAGGCCGAGCTAGGGGAGCAGTTCTTC.

V and J are TRBV25-1 and TRBJ2-6; possibly TRBD2 for D (5 bases). Germline CDR1 and CDR2: MGHDK and SYGVNS. The CDR3 length is 15 residues. Between the trimmed V and J ends, which lost 2 bases and 3 bases, there was a span of 8 bases. The CDR3 DNA reads TGTGCCAGCAGTGAAAAACGGGATGGGGCCAACGTCCTGACTTTC. This gives the protein CASSEKRDGANVLTF.

This clonotype was seen a handful of times. This chain uses TRBV6-1 with TRBJ2-5; no definite D call. Trimming cost V 6 bases and J 5 bases, with 28 bases left between them. The germline V gene has CDR1 MNHNS and CDR2 SASEGT. This CDR3 spans 18 amino acids. In DNA form, the CDR3 reads TGTGCCAGCAGGACCATCGGAAAGCCCCAGCTAGGCGGTGAGACCCAGTACTTC. It specifies CASRTIGKPQLGGETQYF.

The J gene is TRBJ1-1, the V gene TRBV7-2; D remains ambiguous. CDR1 SGHTA and CDR2 FQGNSA come from the germline V gene. V lost 4 bases, J lost 4 bases, and 7 bases lay in between. The CDR3 consists of 12 residues. The CDR3 reads CASSSSRTEAFF. For the CDR3, the DNA is TGTGCCAGCAGCTCGAGTCGCACTGAAGCTTTCTTT.

This clonotype was seen a few times. The chain carries TRBV6-6 and TRBJ2-5, with 11 bases identical to TRBD2. The CDR3 runs 15 residues. Germline CDR1 and CDR2: MNHNY and SVGAGI (reference sequence). Trimming cost V 2 bases and J 5 bases; bases outside gene matches: 4. DNA for the CDR3: TGTGCCAGCAGTTACGATTGGACTAGCGGGGAGACCCAGTACTTC. Translation gives CASSYDWTSGETQYF.

The rearrangement joins TRBV6-2 or TRBV6-3 to TRBJ2-2, with D possibly TRBD1 on 5 matching bases. The CDR3 has 15 amino acids. The V gene's germline CDR1 is MNHEY and CDR2 SVGEGT. V shed 6 bases and J shed 5 bases, with 16 bases lying between them. The CDR3 loop is CASSSGQGRTGELFF. CDR3 nucleotides: TGTGCCAGCAGCTCCGGACAAGGAAGGACCGGGGAGCTGTTTTTT.